The 25 T cell receptor beta chains given below trace back to one sample, sequenced in a study of T cells expressing NK-cell markers. TCRdb re-called the 5' RACE reads; one entry per CDR3 protein, DNA not given. The sample data list 550,000 or so distinct CDR3 sequences. The sequenced sample was blood T cells: a sorted CD56 or NKG2C T cell subset, CD4+ or CD8+ T cells, or bulk PBMC T cells (not recorded which). All receptors derive from a man aged 18 to 35 in good health.

The CDR3 is CASSLGGGDIQYF. The chain carries TRBV5-5 and TRBJ2-4; TCRdb reports TRBD1, a call that lacks DNA to check it against. This CDR3 contains 13 residues. CDR1 is SGHKS, CDR2 YYEKEE, per germline (reference sequence).

The gene calls are TRBV6-5 and TRBJ2-1; with no DNA, the TCRdb D assignment of TRBD2 cannot be verified. The CDR3 runs to 15 residues. The germline gives CDR1 MNHEY, CDR2 SVGAGI. This CDR3 is CASSYGLAGSNEQFF.

This chain connects TRBV7-9 to TRBJ2-5; checking the TCRdb D call of TRBD1 is not possible without DNA. The CDR3 has 15 residues. Germline CDR1 is SEHNR and CDR2 is FQNEAQ (reference sequence). The CDR3 sequence is CASSFLDRGRETQYF.

V and J are TRBV6-5 and TRBJ2-1. There are 14 residues in the CDR3. CDR1 is MNHEY, CDR2 SVGAGI, per germline. CDR3: CASSYIGRSNEQFF.

The chain uses TRBV19 and TRBJ1-5. The CDR3 spans 14 residues. Germline loops: CDR1 LNHDA, CDR2 SQIVND (reference sequence). This CDR3 is CASRPLQGPQPQHF.

The chain combines TRBV7-9 with TRBJ2-7. The CDR3 sequence is 12 residues long. CDR1 SEHNR and CDR2 FQNEAQ come from the germline V gene (reference sequence). CDR3 region: CASSHRLGEQYF.

The chain carries TRBV20-1 and TRBJ2-1; the TRBD2 assignment by TCRdb is unverifiable without DNA. CDR3 length: 12 residues. Germline CDR1 is DFQATT and CDR2 is SNEGSKA (reference sequence). CDR3 sequence reads: CSARKSGNEQFF.

This rearrangement joins TRBV5-1 to TRBJ2-3; TCRdb picks TRBD2, but there is no DNA to check that call. This CDR3 has 15 amino acids. Germline loops: CDR1 SGHRS, CDR2 YFSETQ. This CDR3 reads CASRPAGGVTDTQYF. Full variable domain (outside the CDR3, taken from reference TRBV5-1 and TRBJ2-3): KAGVTQTPRYLIKTRGQQVTLSCSPISGHRSVSWYQQTPGQGLQFLFEYFSETQRNKGNFPGRFSGRQFSNSRSEMNVSTLELGDSALYLCASRPAGGVTDTQYFGPGTRLTVL.

The J gene is TRBJ2-1, the V gene TRBV24-1. The germline V gene has CDR1 KGHDR and CDR2 SFDVKD. CDR3 length equals 13 residues. The CDR3 sequence is CATGGSSYNEQFF.

The gene calls are TRBV4-1 and TRBJ1-1; TCRdb picks TRBD1, but there is no DNA to check that call. The CDR3 has 17 residues. Germline-derived CDR1 and CDR2 are MGHRA and YSYEKL. The CDR3 region is CASSQVVPTSVGTEAFF.

CDR3 region: CASSVPTTPLSGYGYTF. This sequence joins TRBV2 and TRBJ1-2; with no DNA, the TCRdb D assignment of TRBD1 cannot be verified. In germline, CDR1 is SNHLY, CDR2 FYNNEI. CDR3 length: 17 residues.

V is TRBV20-1 and J is TRBJ2-1; TCRdb names TRBD2, which stays unverified in the absence of DNA. Germline values: CDR1 DFQATT, CDR2 SNEGSKA (reference sequence). The CDR3 covers 15 residues. The CDR3 sequence is CSASPGTSALREQFF.

This chain joins TRBV6-5 and TRBJ2-3; TCRdb outputs TRBD2, but without DNA this stays unchecked. This CDR3 comprises 17 residues. Germline CDR1 reads MNHEY; CDR2 reads SVGAGI. CDR3 loop: CASSFGLAGGPADTQYF.

The chain links TRBV12-3 or TRBV12-4 to TRBJ2-7; the TRBD2 assignment by TCRdb is unverifiable without DNA. This CDR3 has 15 amino acids. CDR3 in amino acids: CASSSRTSGDYEQYF.

The rearrangement joins TRBV29-1 to TRBJ2-7; TCRdb returns TRBD2, unconfirmable since there is no DNA. Per germline, CDR1 SQVTM and CDR2 ANQGSEA. The CDR3 sequence is 13 residues long. CDR3 loop: CSVEGAGPYEQYF.

This chain uses TRBV20-1 with TRBJ2-1; TCRdb's D call, TRBD1, is unchecked because there is no DNA. The length of the CDR3 is 15 residues. Germline V gene lookup returns CDR1 DFQATT and CDR2 SNEGSKA (reference sequence). CDR3 residues: CSATDRRASVDEQFF.

V usage is TRBV10-3 and J usage is TRBJ2-1; the D call from TCRdb, TRBD2, cannot be confirmed without DNA. Germline-derived CDR1 and CDR2 are ENHRY and SYGVKD. This CDR3 spans 18 amino acids. CDR3 sequence: CAISESSGRADSYNEQFF.

CDR3 in amino acids: CASRGALADTGETQYF. This chain uses TRBV10-3 with TRBJ2-5; as DNA is missing, the TRBD2 call by TCRdb cannot be tested. Germline CDR1 and CDR2: ENHRY and SYGVKD. The CDR3 spans 16 residues.

The CDR3 loop is CASSFSPAGARGNEQFF. V and J are TRBV5-6 and TRBJ2-1; TCRdb's D call, TRBD1, is unchecked because there is no DNA. The CDR3 length is 17 residues. CDR1 and CDR2 from the germline V gene are SGHDT and YYEEEE.

V gene TRBV7-2 combines with J gene TRBJ2-7; no DNA is available, so the TRBD1 call from TCRdb remains unchecked. The CDR3 spans 14 residues. Germline CDR1 and CDR2: SGHTA and FQGNSA. The CDR3 reads CASSFDSSMYEQYF.

The gene calls are TRBV6-1 and TRBJ2-1; the D gene TCRdb calls, TRBD1, cannot be checked with no DNA. The germline gives CDR1 MNHNS, CDR2 SASEGT. The CDR3 contains 15 residues. CDR3 sequence: CASSEDRGLYNEQFF.

V gene TRBV4-3 combines with J gene TRBJ2-7; TCRdb outputs TRBD2, but without DNA this stays unchecked. Germline V lookup: CDR1 LGHNA, CDR2 YSLEER. The CDR3 covers 15 residues. This CDR3 reads CASSQVRGREVEQYF.

The rearrangement joins TRBV5-1 to TRBJ2-1; with no DNA, the TCRdb D assignment of TRBD2 cannot be verified. CDR3 length equals 15 residues. The germline V gene encodes CDR1 SGHRS and CDR2 YFSETQ. The CDR3 reads CASRPTSGRDNEQFF.

The V call is TRBV5-1, the J call TRBJ2-1; TCRdb picks TRBD2, but there is no DNA to check that call. The CDR3 length is 17 residues. Germline-derived CDR1 and CDR2 are SGHRS and YFSETQ. The CDR3 loop is CASSPASGSIVYNEQFF.

CDR3 residues: CASSLGTLGEQFF. The chain combines TRBV5-1 with TRBJ2-1; TCRdb reports TRBD2, a call that lacks DNA to check it against. This CDR3 spans 13 amino acids. Germline V gene lookup returns CDR1 SGHRS and CDR2 YFSETQ.